This T cell receptor (beta chain) is drawn from a study of shared clonotypes between healthy human individuals. The study, taken as a whole, reports: Researchers sampled only blood; tissue repertoires likely differ.

TCRdb's table, derived via immunoSEQ multiplex PCR, lists solely in-frame clones and lacks some. The sample records 2 million to 2.5 million clones, almost 96% being singletons. CD4+ cells underwent separation, giving CD45RA+ naive and CD45RA-negative memory subsets. Note on this clone: Its antigen is currently unknown.

Per germline, CDR1 SGHAT and CDR2 FQNNGV. Trimming took 1 base from V and 4 from J; bases not matched to a gene: 8. The CDR3 extends over 16 amino acids. Material for sequencing was naive CD4+ T cells sorted from blood. Stated subset: CD45RA+ positively selected. V usage is TRBV11-2 and J usage is TRBJ2-7; 9 nucleotides line up with TRBD1. This TCR was recovered from a young man in good health. CDR3: CASSLGGPGQGYEQYF. For the CDR3, the DNA is TGTGCCAGCAGCTTAGGGGGGCCGGGACAGGGTTACGAGCAGTACTTC. Supplemented by reference TRBV11-2 and TRBJ2-7, the full variable domain reads EAGVAQSPRYKIIEKRQSVAFWCNPISGHATLYWYQQILGQGPKLLIQFQNNGVVDDSQLPKDRFSAERLKGVDSTLKIQPAKLEDSAVYLCASSLGGPGQGYEQYFGPGTRLTVT.